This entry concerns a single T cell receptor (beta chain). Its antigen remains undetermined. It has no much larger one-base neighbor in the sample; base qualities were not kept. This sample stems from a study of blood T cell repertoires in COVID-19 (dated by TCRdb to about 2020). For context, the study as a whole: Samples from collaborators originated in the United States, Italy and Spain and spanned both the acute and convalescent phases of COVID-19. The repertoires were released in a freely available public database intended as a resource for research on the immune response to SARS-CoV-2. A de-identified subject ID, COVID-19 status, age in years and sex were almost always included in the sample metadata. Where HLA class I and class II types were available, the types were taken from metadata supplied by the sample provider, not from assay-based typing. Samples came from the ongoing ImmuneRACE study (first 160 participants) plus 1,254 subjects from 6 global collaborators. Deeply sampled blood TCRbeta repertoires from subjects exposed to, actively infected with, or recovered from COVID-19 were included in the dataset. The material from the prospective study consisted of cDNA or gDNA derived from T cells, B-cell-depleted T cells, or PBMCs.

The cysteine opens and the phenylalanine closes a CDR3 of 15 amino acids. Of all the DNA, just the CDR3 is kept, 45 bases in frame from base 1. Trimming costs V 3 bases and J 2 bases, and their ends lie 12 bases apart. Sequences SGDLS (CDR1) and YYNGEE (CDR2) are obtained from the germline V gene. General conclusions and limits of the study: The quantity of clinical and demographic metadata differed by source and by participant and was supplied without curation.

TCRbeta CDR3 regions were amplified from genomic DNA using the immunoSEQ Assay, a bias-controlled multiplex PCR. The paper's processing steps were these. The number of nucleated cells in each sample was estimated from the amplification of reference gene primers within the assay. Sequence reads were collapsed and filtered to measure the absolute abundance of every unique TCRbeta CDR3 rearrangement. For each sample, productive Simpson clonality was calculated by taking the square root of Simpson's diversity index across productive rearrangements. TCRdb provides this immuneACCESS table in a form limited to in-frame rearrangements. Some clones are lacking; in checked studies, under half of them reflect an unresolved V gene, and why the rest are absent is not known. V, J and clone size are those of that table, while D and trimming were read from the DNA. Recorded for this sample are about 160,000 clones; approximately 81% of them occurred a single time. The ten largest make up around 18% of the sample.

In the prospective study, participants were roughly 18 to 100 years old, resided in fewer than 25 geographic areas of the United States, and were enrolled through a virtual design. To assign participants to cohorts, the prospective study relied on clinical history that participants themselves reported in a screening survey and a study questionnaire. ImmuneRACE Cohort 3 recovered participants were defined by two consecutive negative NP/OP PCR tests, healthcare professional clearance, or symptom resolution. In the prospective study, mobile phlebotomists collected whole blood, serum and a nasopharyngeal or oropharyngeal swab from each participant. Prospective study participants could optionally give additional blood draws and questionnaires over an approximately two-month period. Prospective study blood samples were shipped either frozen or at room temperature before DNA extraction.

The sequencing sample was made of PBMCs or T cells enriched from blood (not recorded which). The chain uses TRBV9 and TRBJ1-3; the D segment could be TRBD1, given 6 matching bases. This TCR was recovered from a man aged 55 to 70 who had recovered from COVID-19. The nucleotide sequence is TGTGCCAGCAGCGGGGACACAGGGCCTGGAAACACCATATATTTT. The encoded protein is CASSGDTGPGNTIYF.